This TCR beta chain is drawn from a study of blood T cell repertoires in COVID-19. This clone was recorded at least ten times. Profiled with immunoSEQ multiplex PCR; TCRdb holds only in-frame clones, not every one. The table has some 80,000 clones, 81% seen once; the top ten hold around 40%. Per germline, CDR1 KGHDR and CDR2 SFDVKD. J lost 7 bases, V lost 4 bases, and 7 bases had no gene match. The CDR3 extends over 16 amino acids. The specimen was peripheral blood. This clonotype originated in a man older than 75 with acute or convalescent COVID-19. The rearrangement uses TRBV24-1 and TRBJ1-6, with TRBD1 matching 9 bases. CDR3 in DNA: TGTGCCACCAGTGAAGATACAGGGGGCGGAAATTCACCCCTCCACTTT. Amino acids: CATSEDTGGGNSPLHF.